One sample yielded the 26 T cell receptor beta chains listed below, sequenced in a study of T cells expressing NK-cell markers. TCRdb processed the 5' RACE reads again and assigns one entry to each CDR3 protein, with no DNA. The listing records 400,000 to 450,000 distinct CDR3 sequences. Material: blood T cells: a sorted CD56 or NKG2C T cell subset, CD4+ or CD8+ T cells, or bulk PBMC T cells (not recorded which). Every receptor here comes from a woman aged 18 to 75 in good health.

The rearrangement uses TRBV6-1 and TRBJ2-2. The germline V gene has CDR1 MNHNS and CDR2 SASEGT. The CDR3 has 13 residues. CDR3 protein: CASSITSTGELFF.

V gene TRBV20-1 combines with J gene TRBJ2-1; TCRdb indicates TRBD2, and absent DNA this call remains unverified. The CDR3 runs to 16 residues. CDR1 is DFQATT, CDR2 SNEGSKA, per germline (reference sequence). The CDR3 loop reads CSGSTPGLADYNEQFF.

The CDR3: CASSLEPTSSYNSPLHF. The rearrangement links TRBV5-1 to TRBJ1-6. There are 17 residues in the CDR3. Germline assignment: CDR1 SGHRS and CDR2 YFSETQ. Complete variable domain (other parts from reference TRBV5-1 and TRBJ1-6): KAGVTQTPRYLIKTRGQQVTLSCSPISGHRSVSWYQQTPGQGLQFLFEYFSETQRNKGNFPGRFSGRQFSNSRSEMNVSTLELGDSALYLCASSLEPTSSYNSPLHFGNGTRLTVT.

The V gene is TRBV18, the J gene TRBJ2-2. The CDR3 consists of 14 residues. Looked up from germline, CDR1 is KGHSH and CDR2 is LQKENI. The chain's CDR3 is CASSLLENTGELFF. Complete variable domain (other parts from reference TRBV18 and TRBJ2-2): NAGVMQNPRHLVRRRGQEARLRCSPMKGHSHVYWYRQLPEEGLKFMVYLQKENIIDESGMPKERFSAEFPKEGPSILRIQQVVRGDSAAYFCASSLLENTGELFFGEGSRLTVL.

The V and J genes are TRBV9 and TRBJ2-1; TCRdb calls TRBD2, which cannot be checked without DNA. CDR1 and CDR2 from the germline V gene are SGDLS and YYNGEE. This CDR3 spans 12 amino acids. This CDR3 reads CASSPQSNEQFF.

This chain joins TRBV19 and TRBJ2-1. Per the germline V gene, CDR1 is LNHDA and CDR2 is SQIVND (reference sequence). The CDR3 spans 14 residues. This chain's CDR3 is CASSIGTPPAEQFF.

This sequence joins TRBV3-1 and TRBJ2-2; TCRdb's D call of TRBD2 is untestable without DNA. CDR1 LGHDT and CDR2 YNNKEL come from the germline V gene (reference sequence). The CDR3 spans 14 residues. The CDR3 spells CASAFSLAGGELFF.

V is TRBV10-2 and J is TRBJ2-3; the TCRdb D gene call, TRBD1, has no DNA to confirm it. This CDR3 comprises 14 residues. Germline V gives CDR1 WSHSY, CDR2 SAAADI. The CDR3 sequence is CASRIGGAGDTQYF.

The rearrangement links TRBV20-1 to TRBJ2-1; TCRdb returns TRBD2, unconfirmable since there is no DNA. Germline V CDR1 and CDR2: DFQATT, SNEGSKA (reference sequence). This CDR3 has 13 residues. The CDR3 sequence: CSASPGGGSEQFF.

This CDR3 is CASRGGGHYGYTF. The chain uses TRBV6-5 and TRBJ1-2; TCRdb picks TRBD1, but there is no DNA to check that call. CDR1 MNHEY and CDR2 SVGAGI come from the germline V gene. The CDR3 extends over 13 amino acids.

The J gene is TRBJ1-2, the V gene TRBV19. Germline V lookup: CDR1 LNHDA, CDR2 SQIVND (reference sequence). This CDR3 is built from 14 residues. The CDR3 protein is CASSIVSGYYGYTF.

The chain is built from TRBV4-1 and TRBJ1-5; lacking DNA, the TRBD1 call made by TCRdb goes unchecked. CDR3 length equals 15 residues. The germline V gene has CDR1 MGHRA and CDR2 YSYEKL. The CDR3 here is CASSQDSPSNQPQRF.

The chain uses TRBV6-5 and TRBJ2-1; TCRdb selects TRBD2, and the lack of DNA leaves this call unchecked. Germline CDR1 is MNHEY and CDR2 is SVGAGI. The CDR3 consists of 17 residues. The CDR3 loop is CASSSKTSVPSYNEQFF.

The rearrangement links TRBV5-4 to TRBJ2-3; TCRdb returns TRBD1, unconfirmable since there is no DNA. The germline V gene encodes CDR1 SGHNT and CDR2 YYREEE (reference sequence). This CDR3 is 16 amino acids long. The CDR3 loop reads CASSQPSPGQKDTQYF.

The rearrangement joins TRBV20-1 to TRBJ2-2; the TCRdb call, TRBD1, lacks DNA for checking. The CDR3 loop spans 14 amino acids. CDR1 is DFQATT, CDR2 SNEGSKA, per germline (reference sequence). The CDR3 sequence is CSARDLGAGGELFF.

The genes are TRBV15 and TRBJ2-3; without DNA, the TCRdb call of TRBD2 cannot be checked. CDR1 LNHNV and CDR2 YYDKDF come from the germline V gene (reference sequence). This CDR3 has 14 amino acids. The CDR3 reads CATRLAGNTDTQYF.

The chain carries TRBV19 and TRBJ2-2; the TRBD1 assignment by TCRdb is unverifiable without DNA. The CDR3 consists of 17 residues. CDR1 is LNHDA and CDR2 is SQIVND in the germline V gene (reference sequence). The CDR3 sequence is CASSRRPGQPNTGELFF.

The J gene is TRBJ2-3, the V gene TRBV29-1; TCRdb proposes TRBD2, but this gene call is untestable without DNA. CDR3 size: 16 residues. CDR1 is SQVTM and CDR2 is ANQGSEA in the germline V gene. The CDR3 region is CSTLGLAGLGTDTQYF.

The chain couples TRBV4-3 to TRBJ2-7; lacking DNA, the TRBD2 call made by TCRdb goes unchecked. This CDR3 is built from 15 residues. Germline CDR1 LGHNA, CDR2 YSLEER. The CDR3 sequence: CASSPRLAGGNEQYF.

The CDR3 loop reads CATSPERNQPQHF. The chain uses TRBV15 and TRBJ1-5. This CDR3 spans 13 amino acids. Germline V gene sequence: CDR1 LNHNV, CDR2 YYDKDF (reference sequence). Combining the CDR3 with reference TRBV15 and TRBJ1-5 gives the whole variable domain DAMVIQNPRYQVTQFGKPVTLSCSQTLNHNVMYWYQQKSSQAPKLLFHYYDKDFNNEADTPDNFQSRRPNTSFCFLDIRSPGLGDTAMYLCATSPERNQPQHFGDGTRLSIL.

The chain employs TRBV11-2 and TRBJ2-1; lacking DNA, the TRBD2 call made by TCRdb goes unchecked. CDR1 is SGHAT and CDR2 is FQNNGV in the germline V gene. The CDR3 contains 15 residues. This CDR3 reads CASSTSGRAENEQFF.

This chain joins TRBV28 and TRBJ2-7; TCRdb lists TRBD1, though no DNA is available to test this call. The CDR3 sequence is 14 residues long. Germline-derived CDR1 and CDR2 are MDHEN and SYDVKM. The CDR3 reads CASRSTGGSYEQYF. The full variable domain, with the rest looked up from reference TRBV28 and TRBJ2-7, is DVKVTQSSRYLVKRTGEKVFLECVQDMDHENMFWYRQDPGLGLRLIYFSYDVKMKEKGDIPEGYSVSREKKERFSLILESASTNQTSMYLCASRSTGGSYEQYFGPGTRLTVT.

The genes are TRBV29-1 and TRBJ2-7; TCRdb gives TRBD1 as the D gene, but with no DNA this cannot be confirmed. From germline, CDR1 is SQVTM and CDR2 ANQGSEA. This CDR3 has 15 amino acids. The CDR3 sequence is CSVGPDRGLSYEQYF.

V gene TRBV13 combines with J gene TRBJ2-1. Germline CDR1 PRHDT, CDR2 FYEKMQ (reference sequence). CDR3 size: 14 residues. CDR3 in amino acids: CASSPSRLHNEQFF.

The chain couples TRBV7-9 to TRBJ2-3; the D call of TRBD2 rests on TCRdb alone, since no DNA is present to check it. CDR1 is SEHNR and CDR2 is FQNEAQ in the germline V gene (reference sequence). CDR3 length: 15 amino acids. The CDR3 loop reads CASSPRLAGGDTQYF.

This chain links TRBV20-1 with TRBJ1-3; without DNA, the TCRdb call of TRBD1 cannot be checked. The CDR3 totals 14 residues. Germline CDR1 is DFQATT and CDR2 is SNEGSKA (reference sequence). CDR3 loop: CSARAQGGGNTIYF.